The clone carrying this T cell receptor (beta chain) was found a few times. The data were obtained in a study of T cells in Graves' hyperthyroidism and ophthalmopathy. Template material for amplifying TCR beta CDR3 regions consisted of RNA transcripts. HTBI primers were employed in a first-round RT-PCR of the TCR CDR3. TCRdb reprocessed the multiplex PCR reads with MiXCR, giving one entry per CDR3 protein. The table has approximately 640,000 distinct CDR3 sequences, 15% to 20% seen once. The CDR3 spans 15 residues. The V end was cut by 2 bases, the J end by 3 bases, with 10 bases between. Germline V lookup: CDR1 MGHRA, CDR2 YSYEKL.

Sequenced material: blood. The receptor was isolated from a woman in her 30s with Graves' hyperthyroidism. The chain employs TRBV4-1 and TRBJ2-2; D ambiguous. CDR3 protein: CASSQFPRDTGELFF. The CDR3 DNA sequence: TGCGCCAGCAGCCAATTCCCCCGGGACACCGGGGAGCTGTTTTTT.